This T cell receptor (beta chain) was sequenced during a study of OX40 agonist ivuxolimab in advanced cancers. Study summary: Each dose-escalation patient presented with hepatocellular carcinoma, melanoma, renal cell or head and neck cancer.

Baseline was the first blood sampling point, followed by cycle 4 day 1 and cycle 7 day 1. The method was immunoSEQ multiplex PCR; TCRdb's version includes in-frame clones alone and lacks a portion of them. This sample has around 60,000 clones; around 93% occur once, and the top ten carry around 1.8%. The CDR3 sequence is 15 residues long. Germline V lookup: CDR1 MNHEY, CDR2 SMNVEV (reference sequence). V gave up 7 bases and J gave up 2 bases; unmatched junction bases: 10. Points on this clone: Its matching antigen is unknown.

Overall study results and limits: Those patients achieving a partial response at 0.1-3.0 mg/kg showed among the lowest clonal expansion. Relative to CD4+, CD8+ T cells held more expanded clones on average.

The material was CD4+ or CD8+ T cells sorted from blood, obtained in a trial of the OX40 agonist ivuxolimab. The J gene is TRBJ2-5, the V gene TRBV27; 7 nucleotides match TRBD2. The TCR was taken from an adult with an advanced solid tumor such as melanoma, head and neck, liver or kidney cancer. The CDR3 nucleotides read TGTGCCAGCAAAAGGTCGTGGGGAGGGCAAGAGACCCAGTACTTC. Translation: CASKRSWGGQETQYF.